This T cell receptor beta chain was obtained from a study of blood T cells in healthy people across ages. This clonotype has only a few counts. J gave up 3 bases and V 6 bases, and 11 bases lay outside the gene matches. The CDR3 spans 15 residues. CDR1 is DFQATT and CDR2 is SNEGSKA in the germline V gene (reference sequence). For the second PCR, which ran for about 6 to 11 cycles, a sample-barcoded 5' primer and a J-beta primer mix were used. One entry per CDR3 protein, called by TCRdb with MiXCR from the 5' RACE reads. The sample records 650,000 to 1,000,000 distinct CDR3 sequences, roughly 34% being singletons.

The specimen sequenced was blood. The sequence was obtained from a man in his late teens or twenties in good health. The chain joins TRBV20-1 to TRBJ2-3; the match to TRBD1 covers 8 bases. CDR3 DNA: TGCAGTGCCACCCCACGGGACAGGTATACAGATACGCAGTATTTT. Its protein product is CSATPRDRYTDTQYF.